The 17 T cell receptor beta chains below come from one sample, sequenced in a study of blood T cell repertoires in COVID-19. Assay used: immunoSEQ multiplex PCR; TCRdb lists only in-frame clones, some missing. Of over 200,000 clones in the sample, 80% to 90% are singletons; the top ten hold 1.9%. What was sequenced was PBMCs or T cells enriched from blood (not recorded which). Receptors were obtained from a woman aged 45-65 years who had recovered from COVID-19.

V usage is TRBV7-9 and J usage is TRBJ1-4, with D maybe TRBD1 (5 bases). Deletions cut 1 base from V and 6 bases from J, with 12 bases between. The CDR3 extends over 15 amino acids. Germline CDR1 SEHNR, CDR2 FQNEAQ (reference sequence). CDR3 residues: CASSLGIGGDEKLFF. CDR3 in DNA: TGTGCCAGCAGCTTAGGTATCGGGGGAGATGAAAAACTGTTTTTT.

The chain links TRBV18 to TRBJ1-1; 7 nucleotides agree with TRBD1. This CDR3 region has 16 residues. Trimming cost V 3 bases and J 0 bases; bases outside gene matches: 7. Germline loops: CDR1 KGHSH, CDR2 LQKENI. The CDR3 DNA is TGTGCCAGCTCACCTCTCCCGGGACAGATGAACACTGAAGCTTTCTTT. Translation: CASSPLPGQMNTEAFF.

This chain connects TRBV19 to TRBJ1-3, with no clear D. CDR1 and CDR2 (germline): LNHDA, SQIVND (reference sequence). There are 14 residues in the CDR3. V lost 2 bases to trimming and J lost 4 bases, with 9 bases between them. CDR3 DNA: TGTGCCAGTAGTATACTTGATGAGGGAAACACCATATATTTT. This gives the protein CASSILDEGNTIYF.

In this sample, this clone turned up a few times. This chain connects TRBV7-9 to TRBJ2-7, with a weak D call TRBD2 (6 bases). V shed 4 bases and J shed 6 bases, with 22 bases lying between them. The CDR3 totals 16 residues. Germline values: CDR1 SEHNR, CDR2 FQNEAQ (reference sequence). The CDR3 spells CASSSLEGLSVVEQYF. DNA for the CDR3: TGTGCCAGCAGCTCCTTGGAGGGTCTTTCAGTGGTCGAGCAGTACTTC.

The rearrangement links TRBV5-4 to TRBJ1-4; the D is unclear. The germline V gene encodes CDR1 SGHNT and CDR2 YYREEE (reference sequence). The CDR3 covers 16 residues. V was trimmed by 3 bases and J by 2 bases, leaving 14 bases between them. CDR3 coding DNA: TGTGCCAGCAGCTACCAGAATGACGGGACTAATGAAAAACTGTTTTTT. It yields the protein CASSYQNDGTNEKLFF. The whole variable domain, filled in from reference TRBV5-4 and TRBJ1-4, reads ETGVTQSPTHLIKTRGQQVTLRCSSQSGHNTVSWYQQALGQGPQFIFQYYREEENGRGNFPPRFSGLQFPNYSSELNVNALELDDSALYLCASSYQNDGTNEKLFFGSGTQLSVL.

V is TRBV5-1 and J is TRBJ2-4; a weak D match, TRBD2 (6 bases). The CDR3 runs to 15 residues. The V end was cut by 4 bases, the J end by 0 bases, with 11 bases between. In germline, CDR1 is SGHRS, CDR2 YFSETQ. CDR3 in DNA: TGCGCCAGCAGCCCCGGGGGACTAGCCAAAAACATTCAGTACTTC. Its protein is CASSPGGLAKNIQYF.

The chain joins TRBV7-9 to TRBJ2-1; 12 bases agree with TRBD2. Germline CDR1 SEHNR, CDR2 FQNEAQ (reference sequence). J gave up 1 base and V 3 bases, and 10 bases lay outside the gene matches. This CDR3 has 19 residues. In DNA, the CDR3 is TGTGCCAGCAGCTTTTTACGGACTAGCGGGATGAAGTCCTACAATGAGCAGTTCTTC. Residues: CASSFLRTSGMKSYNEQFF.

The rearrangement joins TRBV19 to TRBJ1-5, with D possibly being TRBD1 (5 bases). The length of the CDR3 is 14 residues. Trimming took 2 bases from V and 7 from J, leaving 12 bases between them. Germline V CDR1 and CDR2: LNHDA, SQIVND (reference sequence). The CDR3 protein is CASSIRGFAQPQHF. Written as DNA, the CDR3 is TGTGCCAGTAGTATAAGGGGTTTTGCGCAGCCCCAGCATTTT. The full variable domain, completed using reference TRBV19 and TRBJ1-5, is DGGITQSPKYLFRKEGQNVTLSCEQNLNHDAMYWYRQDPGQGLRLIYYSQIVNDFQKGDIAEGYSVSREKKESFPLTVTSAQKNPTAFYLCASSIRGFAQPQHFGDGTRLSIL.

V and J are TRBV7-2 and TRBJ2-2; 11 bases agree with TRBD2. This CDR3 contains 15 residues. The germline V gene has CDR1 SGHTA and CDR2 FQGNSA. V shed 4 bases and J 5 bases; nucleotides not matched to a gene: 3. Here the CDR3 reads CASSSLAGETGELFF. The CDR3 bases are TGTGCCAGCAGCTCACTAGCGGGAGAGACCGGGGAGCTGTTTTTT.

The CDR3 is CASSPSLSGRTDTQYF. As DNA, the CDR3 is TGTGCCAGCAGTCCTTCTCTTAGCGGGAGGACAGATACGCAGTATTTT. The chain joins TRBV6-7 to TRBJ2-3; 10 bases match TRBD2. TRBV6-7 is an ORF; its function is uncertain. The CDR3 runs 16 residues. The trim removed 5 bases at V and 3 bases at J, leaving 8 bases unmatched.

This clone came up once. The genes are TRBV10-2 and TRBJ2-1; 14 bases map to TRBD2. The germline gives CDR1 WSHSY, CDR2 SAAADI. CDR3 length: 15 residues. The V segment lost 7 bases and the J segment 6 bases; nucleotides outside the gene matches: 5. CDR3 protein: CASIPGLAGANEQFF. The CDR3 nucleotides are TGCGCCAGCATCCCGGGACTAGCGGGAGCCAATGAGCAGTTCTTC.

The chain joins TRBV10-3 to TRBJ1-1, with D hard to call. The CDR3 is 13 amino acids. V was trimmed by 4 bases and J by 6 bases, leaving 12 bases between them. From germline, CDR1 is ENHRY and CDR2 SYGVKD. CDR3 in DNA: TGTGCCATCAGTGGATGGGGAGGGCCTGAAGCTTTCTTT. Its protein product is CAISGWGGPEAFF.

The CDR3 region is CASSPAEGHYGEAFF. In DNA, the CDR3 is TGCGCCAGCAGCCCGGCGGAGGGCCATTATGGTGAAGCTTTCTTT. V usage is TRBV5-1 and J usage is TRBJ1-1; D unresolved. Germline V gene data show CDR1 as SGHRS and CDR2 as YFSETQ. The CDR3 contains 15 residues. V dropped 4 bases and J dropped 7 bases, with 20 bases sitting between them.

V and J are TRBV27 and TRBJ1-6, with D possibly being TRBD1 (6 bases). This CDR3 region has 14 residues. Germline loops: CDR1 MNHEY, CDR2 SMNVEV (reference sequence). V gave up 6 bases and J gave up 14 bases, with 20 bases separating them. This CDR3 reads CASSPQPLRGTLHF. CDR3 nucleotide sequence: TGTGCCAGCAGCCCCCAACCACTCAGGGGAACCCTCCACTTT.

This clone is termed medium-sized (0.01 to 0.1%). The rearrangement uses TRBV28 and TRBJ2-2, with 8 bases lining up with TRBD2. Unmatched junction bases numbered 6, after V lost 2 bases and J lost 4 bases. Per germline, CDR1 MDHEN and CDR2 SYDVKM. This CDR3 region has 16 residues. The CDR3 DNA is TGTGCCAGCAGTTTACGTCTAGCGGGCTTCACCGGGGAGCTGTTTTTT. It yields the protein CASSLRLAGFTGELFF.

This chain links TRBV9 with TRBJ1-2; no firm D call. V was shortened by 2 bases and J by 4 bases, with 15 bases between the two germline ends. The CDR3 spans 15 residues. Germline lookup yields CDR1 SGDLS and CDR2 YYNGEE. CDR3 amino acids: CASSVASNSFYGYTF. The CDR3 DNA sequence: TGTGCCAGCAGCGTCGCCTCAAATAGTTTCTATGGCTACACCTTC.

V is TRBV6-5 and J is TRBJ1-2, with a tentative D call TRBD1 (5 bases). CDR3 size: 13 residues. The V and J ends lost 2 bases and 3 bases respectively, with 7 bases between them. CDR1 is MNHEY and CDR2 is SVGAGI in the germline V gene. The CDR3 sequence: CASSYKGDYGYTF. CDR3 DNA sequence: TGTGCCAGCAGTTACAAAGGGGACTATGGCTACACCTTC.